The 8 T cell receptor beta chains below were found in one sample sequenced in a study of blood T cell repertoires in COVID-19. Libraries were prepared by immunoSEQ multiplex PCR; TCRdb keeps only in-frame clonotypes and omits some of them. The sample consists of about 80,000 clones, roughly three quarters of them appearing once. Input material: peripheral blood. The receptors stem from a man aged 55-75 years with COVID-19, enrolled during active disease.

The chain's CDR3 is CASSSDGYQETQYF. The CDR3 DNA reads as TGTGCCAGCTCATCAGACGGGTACCAAGAGACCCAGTACTTC. The V and J genes are TRBV18 and TRBJ2-5; D not resolved. V dropped 5 bases and J dropped 0 bases, with 10 bases sitting between them. Germline V gene lookup returns CDR1 KGHSH and CDR2 LQKENI. The CDR3 is made up of 14 amino acids.

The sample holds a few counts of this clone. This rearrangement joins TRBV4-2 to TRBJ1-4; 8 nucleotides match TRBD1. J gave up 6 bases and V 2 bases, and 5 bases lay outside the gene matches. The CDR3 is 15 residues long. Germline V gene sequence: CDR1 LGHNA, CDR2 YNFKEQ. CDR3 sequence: CASSQRTGQDEKLFF. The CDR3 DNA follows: TGTGCCAGCAGCCAACGTACGGGACAGGATGAAAAACTGTTTTTT.

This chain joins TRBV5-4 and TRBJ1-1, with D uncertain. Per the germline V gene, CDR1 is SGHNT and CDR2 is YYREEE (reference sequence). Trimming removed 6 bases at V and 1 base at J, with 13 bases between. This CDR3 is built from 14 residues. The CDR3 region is CASNTAPGNTEAFF. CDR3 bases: TGTGCCAGCAACACGGCCCCAGGGAACACTGAAGCTTTCTTT.

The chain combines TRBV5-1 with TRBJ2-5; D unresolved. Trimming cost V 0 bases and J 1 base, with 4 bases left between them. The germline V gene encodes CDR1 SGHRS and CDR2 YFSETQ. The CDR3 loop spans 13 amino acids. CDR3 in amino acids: CASSLASQETQYF. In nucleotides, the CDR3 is TGCGCCAGCAGCTTGGCCAGCCAAGAGACCCAGTACTTC.

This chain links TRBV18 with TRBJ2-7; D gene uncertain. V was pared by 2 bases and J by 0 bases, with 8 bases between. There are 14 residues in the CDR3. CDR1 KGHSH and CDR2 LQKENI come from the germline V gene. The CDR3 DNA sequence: TGTGCCAGCTCACCAGCACAGAACTCCTACGAGCAGTACTTC. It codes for CASSPAQNSYEQYF.

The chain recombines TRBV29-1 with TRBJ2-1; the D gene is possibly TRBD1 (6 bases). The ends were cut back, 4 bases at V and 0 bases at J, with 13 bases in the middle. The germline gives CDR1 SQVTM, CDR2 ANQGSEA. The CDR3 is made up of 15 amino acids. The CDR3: CSVAGDISSYNEQFF. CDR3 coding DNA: TGCAGCGTTGCCGGGGACATAAGCTCCTACAATGAGCAGTTCTTC.

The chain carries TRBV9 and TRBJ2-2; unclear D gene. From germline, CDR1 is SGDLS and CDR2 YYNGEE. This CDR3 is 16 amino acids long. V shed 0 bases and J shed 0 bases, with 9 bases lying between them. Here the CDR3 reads CASSVESPTNTGELFF. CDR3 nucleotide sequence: TGTGCCAGCAGCGTAGAGAGTCCAACGAACACCGGGGAGCTGTTTTTT.

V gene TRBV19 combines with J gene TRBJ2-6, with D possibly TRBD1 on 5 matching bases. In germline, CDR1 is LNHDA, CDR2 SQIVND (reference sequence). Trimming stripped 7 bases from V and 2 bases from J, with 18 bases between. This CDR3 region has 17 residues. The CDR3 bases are TGTGCCAGTAAGGTTACAGGTAACCCTGCTGGGGCCAACGTCCTGACTTTC. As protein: CASKVTGNPAGANVLTF.